This TCR beta chain was identified during a study of T cells after yellow fever vaccination. Study background: Preparation used SMART-Seq v4 Ultra Low Input for the low-cell-number fractions.

Comment on this clonotype: Its specificity is unknown.

They built TCR cDNA with 5'RACE template switching, a step that put in a universal primer site and UMIs. TCRdb re-derived calls from the 5' RACE reads in MiXCR, one entry per CDR3 protein. The table lists tens of thousands of distinct CDR3 sequences, around 7% of them singletons, with about two fifths in the top ten. General study findings and limits: Faster peaking, at day 5 versus 15, marked a secondary response that was weaker. Clones from primary vaccination mostly reappeared after the booster (96% CD4, approximately 88% CD8).

This CDR3 region has 13 residues. Germline CDR1 SQVTM, CDR2 ANQGSEA. The V and J ends lost 7 bases and 3 bases respectively, with 13 bases between them. The source of this sequence is a man aged 25 to 45 who received the YFV17D yellow fever vaccine. This chain links TRBV29-1 with TRBJ2-1; D perhaps matches TRBD2 (6 bases). Source: CD8+ T cells sorted from PBMCs, taken on the day of the yellow fever booster vaccination. For the CDR3, the DNA is TGCAGCGGGGGGGAGTCGCGCTACAATGAGCAGTTCTTC. Protein product: CSGGESRYNEQFF.